This entry describes one T cell receptor beta chain. Through a sample-barcoded 5' primer and a J-beta primer mix, a second PCR was run for roughly 6 to 11 cycles. TCRdb re-called the 5' RACE reads through MiXCR, storing one row per CDR3 protein. Among about 590,000 distinct CDR3 sequences listed, about 28% were seen once. These data are taken from a study of blood T cells in healthy people across ages. CDR1 and CDR2 (germline): SGHTA, FQGNSA. The V and J ends lost 0 bases and 1 base, in that order; junction bases with no gene match: 7. The CDR3 runs 17 residues. This chain links TRBV7-2 with TRBJ1-1; 8 bases map to TRBD1. The TCR originated in a woman aged 80 or over in good health. The specimen was blood. The CDR3, as DNA: TGTGCCAGCAGCTTAGCCATCGGACAGGGACCGAACACTGAAGCTTTCTTT. Its translation is CASSLAIGQGPNTEAFF.